This T cell receptor (beta chain) was profiled in a study of T cells in localized non-small cell lung cancer. This clone was seen more than once but under ten times. This CDR3 spans 16 amino acids. From germline, CDR1 is KGHSH and CDR2 LQKENI. V was trimmed by 3 bases and J by 6 bases, leaving 18 bases between them. Libraries were prepared by immunoSEQ multiplex PCR; TCRdb keeps only in-frame clonotypes and omits some of them. The data show about 2,600 clones, 25% seen once. Specimen: lung tumor tissue, collected before any cancer treatment. This receptor was identified in a female donor of 60 years or more with stage I lung adenocarcinoma. The chain has TRBV18 and TRBJ1-5, with a possible D match to TRBD1 (5 bases). The CDR3 sequence: CASSPRAGSRSQPQHF. CDR3 nucleotides: TGTGCCAGCTCACCCAGGGCAGGGAGCCGCTCTCAGCCCCAGCATTTT.